This T cell receptor (beta chain) was retrieved from a study of T cell responses to AZD1222 COVID-19 vaccine. Study results and caveats: Spike-wide coverage was observed for vaccine-associated CD4 TCRs, with dominant responses at 160-218 and 743-854. The donor cohort was predominantly white British with a female majority, and clonal diversity may have been underestimated. Spike-specific TCR breadth and depth rose after two AZD1222 doses.

CDR3 size: 14 residues. The germline CDR1 and CDR2 sequences are KGHSH and LQKENI. V gave up 3 bases and J gave up 3 bases; unmatched junction bases: 4. As regards this clone: The antigen remains undetermined.

Using immunoSEQ multiplex PCR, the repertoire was profiled, and TCRdb retains in-frame clones only, with some absent. Of tens of thousands of clones in the sample, approximately 89% are singletons; the top ten hold about 5.4%. The sequence was collected from an adult who received the AZD1222 COVID-19 vaccine. The genes are TRBV18 and TRBJ1-1; TRBD1 agrees at 7 bases. The sample in question was peripheral blood, obtained 28 days after the second AZD1222 dose. In DNA form, the CDR3 reads TGTGCCAGCTCACCGACAGGGAGGGACACTGAAGCTTTCTTT. The encoded protein is CASSPTGRDTEAFF.